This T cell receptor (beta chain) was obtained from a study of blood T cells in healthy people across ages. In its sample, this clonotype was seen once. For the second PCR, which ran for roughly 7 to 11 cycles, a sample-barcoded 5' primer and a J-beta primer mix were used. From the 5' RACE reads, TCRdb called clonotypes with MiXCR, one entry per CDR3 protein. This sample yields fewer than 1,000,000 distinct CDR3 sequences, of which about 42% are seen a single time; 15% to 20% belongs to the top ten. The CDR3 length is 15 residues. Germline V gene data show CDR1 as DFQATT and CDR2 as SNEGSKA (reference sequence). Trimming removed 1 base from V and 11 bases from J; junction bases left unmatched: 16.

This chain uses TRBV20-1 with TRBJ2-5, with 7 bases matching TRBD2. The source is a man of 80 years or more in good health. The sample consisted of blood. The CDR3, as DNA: TGCAGTGCTAGAGCTCAGCGGGAAGGTGTGAATGAGCAGTACTTC. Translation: CSARAQREGVNEQYF.